Shown below are 2 T cell receptor beta chains from a single sample sequenced in a study of post-analysis software for immune sequencing data. Tagging with unique molecular identifiers was a feature of the TCR beta cDNA libraries. TCRdb re-analysed the PCR reads in MiXCR, keeping a single row per CDR3 protein. This sample has 150,000 to 200,000 distinct CDR3 sequences; about 36% occur once, and the top ten carry about 26%. The sample in question was blood, obtained after autologous hematopoietic stem cell transplantation. The receptors here all came from a girl under 18 with multiple sclerosis.

The chain is built from TRBV7-8 and TRBJ2-7; 7 nucleotides align to TRBD1. The J call is doubtful: the DNA matches TRBJ2-5 better. This CDR3 has 16 amino acids. Germline V gene data show CDR1 as SGHVS and CDR2 as FQNEAQ. CDR3 loop: CASSPKGAQTRETQYF. CDR3 nucleotides: TGTGCCAGCAGCCCCAAGGGGGCACAAACCCGGGAGACCCAGTACTTC.

The chain uses TRBV20-1 and TRBJ2-3; 7 bases are shared with TRBD2. V lost 3 bases and J lost 0; bases outside the gene matches: 6. The CDR3 covers 15 residues. CDR1 DFQATT and CDR2 SNEGSKA come from the germline V gene (reference sequence). The CDR3 nucleotides read TGCAGTGCTAGTGTGGGGGGGACTAGCACAGATACGCAGTATTTT. This gives the protein CSASVGGTSTDTQYF.